Presented here are 24 T cell receptor beta chains from one specimen sequenced in a study of identical twins. TCRdb fed the 5' RACE reads into MiXCR, producing one record per CDR3 protein. Of around 670,000 distinct CDR3 sequences in the sample, roughly 6% were seen once. The sequenced material came from naive T cells sorted from blood. These receptors came from a man aged 18 to 29 in good health.

V is TRBV5-1 and J is TRBJ1-2, with D unresolved. This CDR3 spans 14 amino acids. V dropped 4 bases and J dropped 1 base, with 11 bases sitting between them. Germline V gene lookup returns CDR1 SGHRS and CDR2 YFSETQ. CDR3 nucleotide sequence: TGCGCCAGCAGCCCCGAGGACGGTAACTATGGCTACACCTTC. This translates into CASSPEDGNYGYTF.

A few counts support this clonotype. The rearrangement joins TRBV28 to TRBJ2-1; 9 positions agree with TRBD2. Per the germline V gene, CDR1 is MDHEN and CDR2 is SYDVKM. This CDR3 has 17 residues. V shed 4 bases, J shed 4 bases, and the junction held 11 bases outside the gene matches. This chain's CDR3 is CASSSDLGLARYNEQFF. The CDR3 coding sequence is TGTGCCAGCAGTTCGGACCTGGGACTAGCCAGGTACAATGAGCAGTTCTTC.

This clonotype was seen many times. The chain recombines TRBV4-3 with TRBJ2-1; perhaps TRBD2 as D (5 bases). Germline CDR1 reads LGHNA; CDR2 reads YSLEER. The CDR3 consists of 17 residues. Trimming left V 0 bases short and J 1 base short, with 13 bases between. As DNA, the CDR3 is TGCGCCAGCAGCCAAGATCGCGGGTTTGGGTCCTACAATGAGCAGTTCTTC. It is translated as CASSQDRGFGSYNEQFF.

This clonotype was recorded at least ten times. CDR3 coding DNA: TGTGCCAGCAGTTTTACCGGGTTTCCCGGGGAGCTGTTTTTT. Translated, it gives CASSFTGFPGELFF. V and J are TRBV12-3 or TRBV12-4 and TRBJ2-2; D gene ambiguous. This CDR3 is 14 amino acids long. V lost 3 bases, J lost 6 bases, and 11 bases lay in between.

Only a few counts were recorded for this clonotype. The rearrangement links TRBV5-6 to TRBJ2-5, with TRBD2 identical over 16 bases. The germline V gene has CDR1 SGHDT and CDR2 YYEEEE. V shed 5 bases, J shed 7 bases, and the junction held 14 bases outside the gene matches. This CDR3 is built from 18 residues. For the CDR3, the DNA is TGTGCCAGCAGTCACGGACGACTGGGACTAGCGGGAGGGGGGACCCAGTACTTC. Translated, it gives CASSHGRLGLAGGGTQYF. Based on the CDR3 plus reference TRBV5-6 and TRBJ2-5, the full variable domain is DAGVTQSPTHLIKTRGQQVTLRCSPKSGHDTVSWYQQALGQGPQFIFQYYEEEERQRGNFPDRFSGHQFPNYSSELNVNALLLGDSALYLCASSHGRLGLAGGGTQYFGPGTRLLVL.

The chain carries TRBV11-2 and TRBJ1-2, with TRBD1 identical over 7 bases. The V and J ends lost 5 bases and 1 base, in that order; junction bases with no gene match: 7. The CDR3 loop spans 15 amino acids. Germline V gene sequence: CDR1 SGHAT, CDR2 FQNNGV. Here the CDR3 reads CASSTQGGVNYGYTF. CDR3 coding DNA: TGTGCCAGCAGCACCCAGGGGGGGGTTAACTATGGCTACACCTTC.

This clonotype came up many times. The chain uses TRBV12-3 or TRBV12-4 and TRBJ2-1; D possibly matches TRBD1 or TRBD2 (5 bases each). The V and J ends lost 2 bases and 9 bases respectively, with 11 bases between them. The CDR3 has 13 amino acids. CDR3 sequence: CASSLLRGTEQFF. In DNA, the CDR3 is TGTGCCAGCAGTTTATTGAGGGGCACTGAGCAGTTCTTC.

This clonotype was observed a handful of times. The chain links TRBV19 to TRBJ2-3; D unresolved. The CDR3 is 14 amino acids. V was trimmed by 0 bases and J by 3 bases, leaving 7 bases between them. The germline V gene has CDR1 LNHDA and CDR2 SQIVND (reference sequence). CDR3 sequence: CASSIDPYTDTQYF. CDR3 in DNA: TGTGCCAGTAGTATAGACCCCTATACAGATACGCAGTATTTT.

This clonotype was detected many times. This chain uses TRBV7-9 with TRBJ2-2, with D unresolved. The germline CDR1 and CDR2 sequences are SEHNR and FQNEAQ (reference sequence). The CDR3 contains 15 residues. Trimming removed 5 bases at V and 1 base at J, with 11 bases between. Here the CDR3 DNA reads TGTGCCAGCAGCCCCGAGGTGGGGAACACCGGGGAGCTGTTTTTT. Translating gives CASSPEVGNTGELFF.

This clonotype was counted at least ten times. V usage is TRBV20-1 and J usage is TRBJ2-7; 10 bases align to TRBD1. The ends lost 6 bases at V and 2 bases at J; junction bases unmatched: 7. The CDR3 spans 14 residues. In germline, CDR1 is DFQATT, CDR2 SNEGSKA (reference sequence). The DNA of the CDR3 is TGCAGTGCCCCGCGACAGGGGGCCGCCTACGAGCAGTACTTC. Its protein product is CSAPRQGAAYEQYF.

The chain employs TRBV12-3 or TRBV12-4 and TRBJ1-2; D is possibly TRBD1 (5 bases). V gave up 2 bases and J gave up 4 bases, with 8 bases separating them. There are 13 residues in the CDR3. In DNA, the CDR3 is TGTGCCAGCAGTTTAATGGGACTCTATGGCTACACCTTC. Its translation: CASSLMGLYGYTF.

This clonotype was detected ten times or more. This rearrangement joins TRBV5-1 to TRBJ2-1, with D hard to call. Deletions cut 4 bases from V and 8 bases from J, with 10 bases between. This CDR3 comprises 12 residues. CDR1 is SGHRS and CDR2 is YFSETQ in the germline V gene. Written as DNA, the CDR3 is TGCGCCAGCAGCCACCAGATCGATGAGCAGTTCTTC. Protein: CASSHQIDEQFF.

This clonotype occurred many times. V and J are TRBV20-1 and TRBJ2-1; TRBD2 matches at 11 bases. Trimming removed 6 bases from V and 3 bases from J; junction bases left unmatched: 4. Germline assignment: CDR1 DFQATT and CDR2 SNEGSKA (reference sequence). The CDR3 spans 14 residues. The CDR3 protein is CSALGLAVYNEQFF. The DNA of the CDR3 is TGCAGTGCCCTGGGACTAGCGGTCTACAATGAGCAGTTCTTC.

This clonotype was counted many times. This sequence joins TRBV20-1 and TRBJ2-5, with 7 bases that match TRBD2. This CDR3 has 14 amino acids. Germline values: CDR1 DFQATT, CDR2 SNEGSKA (reference sequence). Trimming cost V 6 bases and J 3 bases; bases outside gene matches: 10. The CDR3 bases are TGCAGTGCCCAAAGTACGGGGGGTGAAGAGACCCAGTACTTC. Residues: CSAQSTGGEETQYF.

In this sample, this clonotype turned up many times. The V call is TRBV20-1, the J call TRBJ1-4; unclear D gene. Trimming shortened V by 0 bases and J by 4 bases, and 12 bases separated the two germline ends. The length of the CDR3 is 15 residues. Per germline, CDR1 DFQATT and CDR2 SNEGSKA (reference sequence). In DNA form, the CDR3 reads TGCAGTGCTAGAGATTTGGGGAGCGTTAATGAAAAACTGTTTTTT. Translated, it gives CSARDLGSVNEKLFF.

This clonotype was recorded many times. At one end the junction does not follow the germline gene, possibly because of a read error. The gene calls are TRBV20-1 and TRBJ2-1; D assignment may be TRBD1 or TRBD2 (5 bases each). Germline loops: CDR1 DFQATT, CDR2 SNEGSKA (reference sequence). This CDR3 spans 13 amino acids. CDR3 loop: CSANLPGTGLGVF. CDR3 DNA sequence: TGCAGTGCAAATCTCCCTGGGACGGGATTGGGAGTCTTC.

Many counts were recorded for this clonotype. The V call is TRBV20-1, the J call TRBJ2-1; unclear D gene. The CDR3 runs 13 residues. Between the trimmed V and J ends, which lost 3 bases and 4 bases, there was a span of 10 bases. Germline CDR1 and CDR2: DFQATT and SNEGSKA (reference sequence). CDR3 bases: TGCAGTGCTAGGAAACCTCGTTACAATGAGCAGTTCTTC. As protein: CSARKPRYNEQFF.

The CDR3 sequence: CASSSSGTSEAFF. DNA of the CDR3: TGTGCCAGCAGTTCTTCCGGGACTTCTGAAGCTTTCTTT. The V and J genes are TRBV27 and TRBJ1-1, with D perhaps matching TRBD1 (5 bases). V lost 4 bases, J lost 6 bases, and 12 bases lay in between. Looked up from germline, CDR1 is MNHEY and CDR2 is SMNVEV (reference sequence). CDR3 length: 13 amino acids.

V is TRBV4-1 and J is TRBJ2-5; 8 bases are a match to TRBD2. The CDR3 is made up of 15 amino acids. Looked up from germline, CDR1 is MGHRA and CDR2 is YSYEKL. J lost 4 bases, V lost 1 base, and 5 bases had no gene match. The DNA for the CDR3 is TGCGCCAGCAGCCAAGTCTTTCTAGCGGGAGAGACCCAGTACTTC. It yields the protein CASSQVFLAGETQYF.

This clonotype was seen only a few times. The chain joins TRBV6-1 to TRBJ2-2; TRBD1 matches at 10 bases. The germline CDR1 and CDR2 sequences are MNHNS and SASEGT. The CDR3 length is 15 residues. After removal of 6 bases from V and 6 bases from J, the junction contained 7 bases not matched to a gene. This CDR3 is CASRDDRGLSGELFF. The CDR3 nucleotides read TGTGCCAGCAGGGATGACAGGGGGCTTTCCGGGGAGCTGTTTTTT.

This clonotype was seen many times. DNA for the CDR3: TGTGCCAGCAGCCTCACGGACGGTAACTCTGGAAACACCATATATTTT. Protein: CASSLTDGNSGNTIYF. V gene TRBV4-2 combines with J gene TRBJ1-3; D remains unclear. The germline gives CDR1 LGHNA, CDR2 YNFKEQ. The CDR3 covers 16 residues. Trimming took 4 bases from V and 0 from J, leaving 13 bases between them.

This clonotype was recorded many times. The chain is built from TRBV5-6 and TRBJ1-2; tentatively, D is TRBD1 (5 bases). This CDR3 comprises 14 residues. The V and J ends lost 0 bases and 6 bases respectively, with 12 bases between them. From germline, CDR1 is SGHDT and CDR2 YYEEEE. The CDR3 nucleotides are TGTGCCAGCAGCTTGGCGGGACGGAAGGATGGCTACACCTTC. Translating gives CASSLAGRKDGYTF.

In its sample, this clonotype was seen many times. This chain uses TRBV29-1 with TRBJ1-1; D is ambiguous. Germline values: CDR1 SQVTM, CDR2 ANQGSEA. V shed 5 bases and J shed 1 base, with 17 bases lying between them. This CDR3 comprises 15 residues. In DNA form, the CDR3 reads TGCAGCGTTTCCCCTGTATTACAGAGGAACACTGAAGCTTTCTTT. Its translation is CSVSPVLQRNTEAFF.

A note on this clonotype: A much bigger clone sits one base away, suggesting this may be a read error. Here the CDR3 omits its conserved ending phenylalanine or tryptophan, so a read error is the likely source. CDR3: CASSLASGRVSYNEQFC. The CDR3 DNA reads as TGTGCCAGCAGCTTGGCTAGCGGGAGGGTCTCCTACAATGAGCAGTTCTGC. The chain uses TRBV5-5 and TRBJ2-1; 12 nucleotides align to TRBD2. V lost 0 bases to trimming and J lost 0 bases; unmatched junction nucleotides: 1. The CDR3 has 17 residues. The germline V gene has CDR1 SGHKS and CDR2 YYEKEE (reference sequence).